The subject of this entry is one T cell receptor beta chain. What it binds is unknown. The data are from a study of cytomegalovirus exposure and HLA in healthy donors. The wider study: The approximately 130 validation repertoires matched the roughly 630 first-cohort repertoires in platform, a later analysis reported. Findings of the study overall: Rare sequences made up most TCRs, while some public TCRs were found in many donors.

It was the roughly 130-subject validation cohort, separate from the roughly 700-subject first cohort, to which the donors belonged. Clones were read by immunoSEQ multiplex PCR, and TCRdb kept only the in-frame ones, dropping some. Found here are some 170,000 clones, just under 90% of them singletons; the top ten hold 1.4%. J gave up 8 bases and V 0 bases, and 18 bases lay outside the gene matches. Germline lookup yields CDR1 GTSNPN and CDR2 SVGIG (reference sequence). This CDR3 comprises 17 residues. The clonotype comes from a woman aged 25-40 years in good health and CMV-seronegative. This chain uses TRBV30 with TRBJ1-2; 7 positions match TRBD1. Sequenced sample: PBMCs. The CDR3: CAWSVKGQGEKLRGYTF. CDR3 sequence (DNA): TGTGCCTGGAGTGTAAAGGGCCAGGGGGAGAAGTTGCGAGGCTACACCTTC.